Sequencing of this T cell receptor (beta chain) was carried out in a study of T cells in Graves' hyperthyroidism and ophthalmopathy. The germline V gene has CDR1 DFQATT and CDR2 SNEGSKA (reference sequence). The CDR3 length is 16 residues. Trimming took off 0 bases at V and 2 bases at J, with 14 bases between the two ends. Any patient presenting with uncontrolled infection, other autoimmune disease, pregnancy or lactation was left out. RNA transcripts provided the source from which TCR beta CDR3 regions were amplified. The study used the HTBI primer set for a first-round RT-PCR of the TCR CDR3. MiXCR, applied by TCRdb to the multiplex PCR reads, yields one record per CDR3 protein. This sample has 400,000 to 550,000 distinct CDR3 sequences; 13% to 15% occur once, and the top ten carry 17%.

The source is a woman aged 18 to 35 with Graves' hyperthyroidism. Sequences were obtained from blood. The V call is TRBV20-1, the J call TRBJ1-3; D remains ambiguous. The chain's CDR3 is CSARDPHRRAGNTIYF. The DNA for the CDR3 is TGCAGTGCTAGAGATCCTCACCGGAGGGCTGGAAACACCATATATTTT.